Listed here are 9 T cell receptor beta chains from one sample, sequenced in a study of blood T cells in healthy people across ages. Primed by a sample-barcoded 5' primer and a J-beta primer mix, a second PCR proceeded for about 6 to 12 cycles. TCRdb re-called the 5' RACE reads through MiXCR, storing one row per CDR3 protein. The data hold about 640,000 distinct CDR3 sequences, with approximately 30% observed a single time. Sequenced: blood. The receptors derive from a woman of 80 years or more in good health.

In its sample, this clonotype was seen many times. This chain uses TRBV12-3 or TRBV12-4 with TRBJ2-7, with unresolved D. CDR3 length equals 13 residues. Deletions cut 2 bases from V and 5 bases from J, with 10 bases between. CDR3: CASSLTPSHEQYF. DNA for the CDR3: TGTGCCAGCAGTTTAACCCCGTCCCACGAGCAGTACTTC.

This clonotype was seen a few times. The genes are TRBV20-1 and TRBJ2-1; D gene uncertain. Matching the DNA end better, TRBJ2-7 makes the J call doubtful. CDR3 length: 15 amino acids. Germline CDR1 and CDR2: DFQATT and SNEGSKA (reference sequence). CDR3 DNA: TGCAGTGCTACCACCTCGGCGGACCCCTACAATGAGCAGTACTTC. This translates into CSATTSADPYNEQYF.

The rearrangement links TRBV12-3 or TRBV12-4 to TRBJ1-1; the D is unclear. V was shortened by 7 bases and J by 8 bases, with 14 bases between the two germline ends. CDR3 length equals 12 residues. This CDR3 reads CASKRSVPEAFF. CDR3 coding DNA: TGTGCCAGCAAGCGGTCGGTCCCAGAAGCTTTCTTT.

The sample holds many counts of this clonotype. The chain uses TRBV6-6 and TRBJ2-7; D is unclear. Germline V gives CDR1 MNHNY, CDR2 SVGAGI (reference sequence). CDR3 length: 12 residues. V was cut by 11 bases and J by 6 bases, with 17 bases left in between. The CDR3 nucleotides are TGTGCCTCCCACGAGCCGCGTGGCGAGCAGTACTTC. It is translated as CASHEPRGEQYF.

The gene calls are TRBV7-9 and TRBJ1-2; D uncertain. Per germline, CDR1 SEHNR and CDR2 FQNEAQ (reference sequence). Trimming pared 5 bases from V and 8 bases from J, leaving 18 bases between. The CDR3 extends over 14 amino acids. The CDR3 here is CASSVRTNPWGYTF. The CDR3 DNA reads TGTGCCAGCAGCGTTAGGACGAATCCCTGGGGCTACACCTTC. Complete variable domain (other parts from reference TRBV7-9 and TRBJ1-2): DTGVSQNPRHKITKRGQNVTFRCDPISEHNRLYWYRQTLGQGPEFLTYFQNEAQLEKSRLLSDRFSAERPKGSFSTLEIQRTEQGDSAMYLCASSVRTNPWGYTFGSGTRLTVV.

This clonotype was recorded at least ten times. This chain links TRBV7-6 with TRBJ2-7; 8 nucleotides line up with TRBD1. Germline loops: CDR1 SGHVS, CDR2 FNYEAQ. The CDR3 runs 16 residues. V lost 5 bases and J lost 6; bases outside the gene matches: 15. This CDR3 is CASSRRRTGPSAEQYF. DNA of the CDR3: TGTGCCAGCAGCCGACGGAGGACAGGGCCGTCCGCCGAGCAGTACTTC.

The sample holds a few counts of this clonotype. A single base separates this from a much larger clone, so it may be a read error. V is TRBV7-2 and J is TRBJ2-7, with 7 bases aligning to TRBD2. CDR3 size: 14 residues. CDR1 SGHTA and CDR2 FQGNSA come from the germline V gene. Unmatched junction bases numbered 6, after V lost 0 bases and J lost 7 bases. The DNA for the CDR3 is TGTGCCAGCAGCTTAGCCGGGGGGTCGAGTGAGCAGTACTTC. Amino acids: CASSLAGGSSEQYF.

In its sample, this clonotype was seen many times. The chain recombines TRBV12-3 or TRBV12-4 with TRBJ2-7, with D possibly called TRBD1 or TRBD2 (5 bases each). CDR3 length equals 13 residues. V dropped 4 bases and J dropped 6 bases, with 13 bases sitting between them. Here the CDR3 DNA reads TGTGCCAGCAGTTCGCAGCAGGGAGCCGAGCAGTACTTC. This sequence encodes CASSSQQGAEQYF.

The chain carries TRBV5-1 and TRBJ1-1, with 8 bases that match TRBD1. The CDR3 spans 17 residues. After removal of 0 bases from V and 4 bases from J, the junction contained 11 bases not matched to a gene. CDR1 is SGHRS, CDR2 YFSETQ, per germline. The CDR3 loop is CASSLGRTGTFGTEAFF. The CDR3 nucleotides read TGCGCCAGCAGCTTGGGTCGGACAGGGACTTTTGGCACTGAAGCTTTCTTT.